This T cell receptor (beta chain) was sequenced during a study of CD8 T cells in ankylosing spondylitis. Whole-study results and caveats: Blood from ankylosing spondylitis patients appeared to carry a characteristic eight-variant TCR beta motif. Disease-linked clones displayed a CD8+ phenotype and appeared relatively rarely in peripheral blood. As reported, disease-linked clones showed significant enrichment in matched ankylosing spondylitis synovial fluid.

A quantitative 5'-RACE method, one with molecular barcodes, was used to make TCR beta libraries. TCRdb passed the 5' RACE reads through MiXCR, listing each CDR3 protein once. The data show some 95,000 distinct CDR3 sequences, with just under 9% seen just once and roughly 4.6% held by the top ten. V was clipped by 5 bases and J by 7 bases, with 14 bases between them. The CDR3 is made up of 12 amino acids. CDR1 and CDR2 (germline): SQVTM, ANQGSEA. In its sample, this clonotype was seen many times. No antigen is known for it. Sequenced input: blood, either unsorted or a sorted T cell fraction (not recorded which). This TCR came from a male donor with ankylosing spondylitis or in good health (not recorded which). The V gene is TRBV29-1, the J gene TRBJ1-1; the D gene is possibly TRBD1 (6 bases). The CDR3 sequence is CSVQTGTNEAFF. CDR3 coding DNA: TGCAGCGTTCAGACCGGGACAAATGAAGCTTTCTTT. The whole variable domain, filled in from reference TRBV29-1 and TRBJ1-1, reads SAVISQKPSRDICQRGTSLTIQCQVDSQVTMMFWYRQQPGQSLTLIATANQGSEATYESGFVIDKFPISRPNLTFSTLTVSNMSPEDSSIYLCSVQTGTNEAFFGQGTRLTVV.